This record looks at one T cell receptor (beta chain) sequence and its context. Its specificity is not known. The CDR3 loop spans 13 amino acids. Germline V gene lookup returns CDR1 SEHNR and CDR2 FQNEAQ (reference sequence). Trimming left V 4 bases short and J 0 bases short, with 7 bases between. The repertoire was sequenced with immunoSEQ multiplex PCR; TCRdb's copy has only in-frame clones and lacks some. The data contain some 58,000 clones, about 90% of them singletons. The data originate from a study of T cell responses to AZD1222 COVID-19 vaccine. Study-level information: Some second doses came at about 4 weeks and others at about 12 weeks; these were pooled. Study results and caveats: Repertoires were obtained only post-peak T cell response. Nearly half of spike-specific TCRs reportedly target variant regions that are unmutated in the B.1.351 and B.1.1.7 variants. Clonal diversity may have been underestimated in mostly white British donors.

The clonotype was recovered from an adult in good health. This sequence joins TRBV7-9 and TRBJ2-7, with D uncertain. Specimen: peripheral blood, collected on day 0 of AZD1222 vaccination. DNA of the CDR3: TGTGCCAGCAGCTCCCCCGCCTCCTACGAGCAGTACTTC. Translation gives CASSSPASYEQYF. Complete variable domain (other parts from reference TRBV7-9 and TRBJ2-7): DTGVSQNPRHKITKRGQNVTFRCDPISEHNRLYWYRQTLGQGPEFLTYFQNEAQLEKSRLLSDRFSAERPKGSFSTLEIQRTEQGDSAMYLCASSSPASYEQYFGPGTRLTVT.